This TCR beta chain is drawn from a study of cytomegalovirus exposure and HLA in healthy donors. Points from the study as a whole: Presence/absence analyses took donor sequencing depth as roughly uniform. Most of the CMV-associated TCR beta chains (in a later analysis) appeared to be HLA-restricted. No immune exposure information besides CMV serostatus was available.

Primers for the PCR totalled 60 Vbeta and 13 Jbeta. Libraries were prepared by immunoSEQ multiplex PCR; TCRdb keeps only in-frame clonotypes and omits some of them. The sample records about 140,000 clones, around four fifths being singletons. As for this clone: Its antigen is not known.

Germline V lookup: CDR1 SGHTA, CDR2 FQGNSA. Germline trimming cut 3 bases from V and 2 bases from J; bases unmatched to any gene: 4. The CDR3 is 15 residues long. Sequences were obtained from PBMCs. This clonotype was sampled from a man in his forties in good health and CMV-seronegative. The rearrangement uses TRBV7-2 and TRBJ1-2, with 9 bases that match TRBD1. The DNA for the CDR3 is TGTGCCAGCAGCTTGAGACAGGGGGTGAACTATGGCTACACCTTC. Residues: CASSLRQGVNYGYTF.